These T cell receptor beta chains were read from a single sample in a study of cytomegalovirus exposure and HLA in healthy donors. Only in-frame clones appear in the TCRdb table, and some are missing; sequencing was by immunoSEQ multiplex PCR. The table has 110,000 to 150,000 clones, 80% seen once. Sequencing was performed on PBMCs. Receptor source: a young man in good health and CMV-seronegative. CDR3s include the opening cysteine and the closing phenylalanine or tryptophan. A D gene is named only where the DNA matches it firmly. Some rows mark clone size as missing; the rest say once, few, many or name a class of expanded clone.

cdr3_length	clone_size	d_call	j_call	v_call	cdr3_aa	cdr3_nt
17	.	TRBD2	TRBJ2-1	TRBV30	CAWSSLGGLAGYNEQFF	TGTGCCTGGAGTTCTTTGGGTGGGCTAGCGGGCTACAATGAGCAGTTCTTC
14	.	.	TRBJ1-2	TRBV19	CASKRAGLNYGYTF	TGTGCCAGTAAGCGCGCGGGGTTGAACTATGGCTACACCTTC
16	.	TRBD2	TRBJ2-3	TRBV7-9	CASSPRSGVLRDTQYF	TGTGCCAGCAGCCCCCGTAGCGGGGTGCTTAGGGATACGCAGTATTTT
15	.	.	TRBJ1-1	TRBV5-1	CASSLGGIRDTEAFF	TGCGCCAGCAGCTTGGGCGGGATTCGGGACACTGAAGCTTTCTTT
14	.	TRBD1	TRBJ2-1	TRBV5-1	CASSRDRGFNEQFF	TGCGCCAGCAGCCGGGACAGGGGGTTCAATGAGCAGTTCTTC
13	.	TRBD1	TRBJ1-1	TRBV7-3	CASSSGQGNEAFF	TGTGCCAGCAGCTCGGGACAGGGAAATGAAGCTTTCTTT
14	.	.	TRBJ1-2	TRBV28	CASSPQGGYYGYTF	TGTGCCAGCAGTCCCCAGGGTGGGTACTATGGCTACACCTTC
14	.	TRBD1	TRBJ2-5	TRBV6-6	CASSSRQGAEEQYF	TGTGCCAGCAGTTCCCGACAGGGTGCAGAAGAGCAGTACTTC
18	.	TRBD1	TRBJ1-5	TRBV15	CATSRARTGLYSNQPQHF	TGTGCCACCAGCAGAGCCCGGACAGGACTATATAGCAATCAGCCCCAGCATTTT
13	.	.	TRBJ2-1	TRBV6-6	CASSYLIRNEQFF	TGTGCCAGCAGTTACCTAATCCGCAATGAGCAGTTCTTC
15	.	.	TRBJ2-5	TRBV25-1	CASSGRLQGWETQYF	TGTGCCAGCAGCGGGCGGCTACAGGGTTGGGAGACCCAGTACTTC
17	.	.	TRBJ2-2	TRBV4-2	CASSQDRNREHTGELFF	TGTGCCAGCAGCCAAGATCGGAATCGGGAGCACACCGGGGAGCTGTTTTTT
13	once	TRBD1	TRBJ2-2	TRBV19	CASTRGRVGELFF	TGTGCCAGTACAAGGGGGCGGGTCGGGGAGCTGTTTTTT
13	once	.	TRBJ1-5	TRBV4-2	CASSQDSNQPQHF	TGTGCCAGCAGCCAAGATTCTAATCAGCCCCAGCATTTT
15	few	.	TRBJ2-7	TRBV7-2	CASSLFPGSSYEQYF	TGTGCCAGCAGCTTATTTCCGGGGAGCTCCTACGAGCAGTACTTC
15	.	.	TRBJ2-3	TRBV28	CASSISTRPADTQYF	TGTGCCAGCAGTATATCGACTAGGCCGGCAGATACGCAGTATTTT
14	.	.	TRBJ1-2	TRBV7-2	CASSSKDSFYGYTF	TGTGCCAGCAGCTCCAAGGACAGTTTCTATGGCTACACCTTC
14	.	.	TRBJ2-7	TRBV5-1	CASSLRQGGYEQYF	TGCGCCAGCAGCCTTCGACAGGGAGGCTACGAGCAGTACTTC
15	.	.	TRBJ2-1	TRBV14	CASSQEPGSYNEQFF	TGTGCCAGCAGCCAAGAACCCGGGTCCTACAATGAGCAGTTCTTC
18	.	TRBD1	TRBJ2-3	TRBV29-1	CSVVGSQGGTGDTDTQYF	TGCAGCGTTGTTGGCTCGCAGGGCGGGACAGGGGACACAGATACGCAGTATTTT
14	.	TRBD1	TRBJ1-1	TRBV7-8	CASSSGTVNTEAFF	TGTGCCAGCAGCTCCGGGACAGTGAACACTGAAGCTTTCTTT
12	few	.	TRBJ2-1	TRBV7-9	CASSPLFNEQFF	TGTGCCAGCAGCCCCCTCTTCAATGAGCAGTTCTTC
14	.	.	TRBJ1-3	TRBV19	CASKPVSSGNTIYF	TGTGCCAGTAAACCTGTTAGCTCTGGAAACACCATATATTTT
14	.	.	TRBJ1-2	TRBV29-1	CSVRAGDFNYGYTF	TGCAGCGTTCGCGCAGGGGATTTCAACTATGGCTACACCTTC
15	few	.	TRBJ1-1	TRBV10-3	CAISEPDGANTEAFF	TGTGCCATCAGTGAGCCCGACGGAGCCAACACTGAAGCTTTCTTT
12	.	.	TRBJ2-7	TRBV30	CAWSDRAYEQYF	TGTGCCTGGAGTGACAGAGCCTACGAGCAGTACTTC
14	.	.	TRBJ1-1	TRBV7-9	CASSPGNANTEAFF	TGTGCCAGCAGTCCGGGGAACGCGAACACTGAAGCTTTCTTT
15	.	TRBD1	TRBJ2-2	TRBV27	CASSLRGPGTGELFF	TGTGCCAGCAGTTTGAGGGGGCCGGGCACCGGGGAGCTGTTTTTT
17	few	TRBD1	TRBJ2-1	TRBV7-2	CASSFRSGTGGRNEQFF	TGTGCCAGCAGCTTCCGGTCGGGGACAGGGGGGCGCAATGAGCAGTTCTTC